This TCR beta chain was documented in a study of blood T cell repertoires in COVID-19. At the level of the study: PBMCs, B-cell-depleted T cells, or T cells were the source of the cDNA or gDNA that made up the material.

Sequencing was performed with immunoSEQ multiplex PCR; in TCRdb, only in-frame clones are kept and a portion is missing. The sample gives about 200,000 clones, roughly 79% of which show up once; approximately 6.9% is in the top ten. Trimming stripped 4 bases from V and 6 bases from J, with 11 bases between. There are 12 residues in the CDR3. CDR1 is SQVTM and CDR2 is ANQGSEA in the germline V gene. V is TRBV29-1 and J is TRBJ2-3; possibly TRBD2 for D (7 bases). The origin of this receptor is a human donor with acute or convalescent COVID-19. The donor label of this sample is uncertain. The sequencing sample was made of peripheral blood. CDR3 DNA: TGCAGCGTTGGGACGGGGGGCGATACGCAGTATTTT. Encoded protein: CSVGTGGDTQYF.